One sample yielded the 19 T cell receptor beta chains listed below, sequenced in a study of T and B cells in COVID-19 patients. Each TRB amplification used roughly 220-550 ng of genomic DNA from blood. Multiplex PCR with BIOMED2 TRB-A/B primer pools amplified TRB rearrangements. One entry per CDR3 protein results from TCRdb running MiXCR on the multiplex PCR reads. Found here are tens of thousands of distinct CDR3 sequences, around 30% of them singletons; the top ten hold 2% to 2.5%. The sample comprised blood. These TCRs come from a human donor who had recovered from COVID-19.

This clonotype was counted a few times. The chain carries TRBV7-9 and TRBJ1-2; D gene ambiguous. Trimming removed 1 base from V and 2 bases from J, with 5 bases in between. The CDR3 contains 13 residues. Looked up from germline, CDR1 is SEHNR and CDR2 is FQNEAQ (reference sequence). Here the CDR3 reads CASSLEGNYGYTF. The CDR3, as DNA: TGTGCCAGCAGCTTAGAAGGGAACTATGGCTACACCTTC.

This clonotype is medium-sized. The chain employs TRBV19 and TRBJ2-3, with 11 bases matching TRBD2. The CDR3 runs to 16 residues. The germline CDR1 and CDR2 sequences are LNHDA and SQIVND (reference sequence). The ends lost 6 bases at V and 0 bases at J; junction bases unmatched: 5. The CDR3 nucleotides read TGTGCCAGTAGGCTAGCGGGGGGTACTAGCACAGATACGCAGTATTTT. It yields the protein CASRLAGGTSTDTQYF.

This clonotype ranks as medium-sized. The junction does not match germline at one end; this may be a read error. This chain connects TRBV19 to TRBJ2-1, with 7 bases matching TRBD1. Germline CDR1 and CDR2: LNHDA and SQIVND (reference sequence). This CDR3 contains 11 residues. The CDR3: CASSIGQGVVF. In DNA form, the CDR3 reads TGTGCCAGTAGTATAGGCCAGGGGGTTGTCTTC.

V is TRBV6-5 and J is TRBJ1-1; D remains unclear. The V end was cut by 4 bases, the J end by 1 base, with 7 bases between. Looked up from germline, CDR1 is MNHEY and CDR2 is SVGAGI. The CDR3 consists of 13 residues. CDR3: CASSFSRNTEAFF. The CDR3, as DNA: TGTGCCAGCAGTTTTTCGCGGAACACTGAAGCTTTCTTT.

This clonotype is labeled as large. The rearrangement joins TRBV27 to TRBJ2-7; 9 nucleotides agree with TRBD1. Per germline, CDR1 MNHEY and CDR2 SMNVEV (reference sequence). The junction had 8 bases not matched to a gene; V was cut back by 6 bases and J by 5 bases. The CDR3 covers 14 residues. The CDR3 DNA is TGTGCCAGCAGCACAGCCGGGACAGGGCACGAGCAGTACTTC. Protein: CASSTAGTGHEQYF.

This clonotype was seen ten or more times. The genes are TRBV19 and TRBJ2-1; possible D gene TRBD1, 6 bases. V gave up 7 bases and J gave up 3 bases, with 16 bases separating them. The CDR3 is 15 residues long. Germline CDR1 reads LNHDA; CDR2 reads SQIVND (reference sequence). This chain's CDR3 is CASTNSRTVYNEQFF. For the CDR3, the DNA is TGTGCCAGTACGAATAGCCGGACAGTCTACAATGAGCAGTTCTTC. The full variable domain, its missing parts supplied by reference TRBV19 and TRBJ2-1, is DGGITQSPKYLFRKEGQNVTLSCEQNLNHDAMYWYRQDPGQGLRLIYYSQIVNDFQKGDIAEGYSVSREKKESFPLTVTSAQKNPTAFYLCASTNSRTVYNEQFFGPGTRLTVL.

The rearrangement joins TRBV5-4 to TRBJ2-5; D uncertain. V gave up 6 bases and J gave up 0 bases, with 9 bases separating them. Germline V gene sequence: CDR1 SGHNT, CDR2 YYREEE (reference sequence). The CDR3 has 13 amino acids. CDR3 in DNA: TGTGCCAGCACGACCGAGAACCAAGAGACCCAGTACTTC. Translation: CASTTENQETQYF.

The CDR3 loop reads CASSLFPNTEAFF. The CDR3 coding sequence is TGTGCCAGCAGTTTATTCCCGAACACTGAAGCTTTCTTT. The chain combines TRBV28 with TRBJ1-1; no clear D gene. CDR3 length: 13 residues. Germline CDR1 reads MDHEN; CDR2 reads SYDVKM. V lost 1 base, J lost 1 base, and 4 bases lay in between.

This chain joins TRBV12-3 or TRBV12-4 and TRBJ1-1; D may be TRBD1 (5 bases). This CDR3 has 16 residues. With 8 bases removed from V and 4 bases from J, the gap between germline ends came to 23 bases. CDR3 region: CASPPSGTGRGTEAFF. The CDR3 nucleotides read TGTGCCAGCCCCCCCTCGGGAACGGGTAGGGGCACTGAAGCTTTCTTT.

The genes are TRBV29-1 and TRBJ2-7; possibly TRBD2 for D (6 bases). There are 10 residues in the CDR3. Germline CDR1 and CDR2: SQVTM and ANQGSEA. V was cut by 7 bases and J by 2 bases, with 6 bases left in between. CDR3 in DNA: TGCAGCGGGGGGGCCTACGAGCAGTACTTC. Protein product: CSGGAYEQYF.

This clonotype occurred many times. V gene TRBV19 combines with J gene TRBJ2-4, with D hard to call. From germline, CDR1 is LNHDA and CDR2 SQIVND (reference sequence). The CDR3 totals 15 residues. V was clipped by 0 bases and J by 13 bases, with 19 bases between them. CDR3 residues: CASSIDAPPPTPQYF. For the CDR3, the DNA is TGTGCCAGTAGTATAGACGCCCCCCCTCCTACTCCGCAGTACTTC.

This chain connects TRBV19 to TRBJ2-2; tentative D call: TRBD1 (6 bases). CDR1 and CDR2 from the germline V gene are LNHDA and SQIVND (reference sequence). This CDR3 region has 15 residues. V lost 5 bases and J lost 1, with 11 bases in between. CDR3 DNA sequence: TGTGCCAGTAGTCCCCCAGGGGAGAACACCGGGGAGCTGTTTTTT. It yields the protein CASSPPGENTGELFF.

By proportion, this clonotype is medium-sized (0.01 to 0.1%). The V call is TRBV29-1, the J call TRBJ1-5; possibly TRBD1 for D (6 bases). The CDR3 is 14 residues long. V was trimmed by 7 bases and J by 1 base, leaving 14 bases between them. Germline-derived CDR1 and CDR2 are SQVTM and ANQGSEA. Written as DNA, the CDR3 is TGCAGCGCAGGGGTGGGTGGGAGCAATCAGCCCCAGCATTTT. It codes for CSAGVGGSNQPQHF.

This clonotype was detected ten times or more. The CDR3 coding sequence is TGTGCCAGCAGTTACTCGAGGCCGGCCTATGGCTACACCTTC. This codes for CASSYSRPAYGYTF. The V gene is TRBV6-5, the J gene TRBJ1-2, with D unclear. The germline CDR1 and CDR2 sequences are MNHEY and SVGAGI. The CDR3 is made up of 14 amino acids. The germline V and J ends were trimmed by 0 bases and 4 bases, with 9 bases remaining between them.

This clonotype was observed at least ten times. This chain links TRBV19 with TRBJ1-5; D may be TRBD1 (5 bases). The CDR3 is made up of 15 amino acids. From germline, CDR1 is LNHDA and CDR2 SQIVND (reference sequence). Trimming removed 6 bases from V and 9 bases from J, with 21 bases in between. Here the CDR3 reads CASSTPRAAVRPQHF. As DNA, the CDR3 is TGTGCCAGTAGCACCCCCAGGGCAGCCGTCCGGCCCCAGCATTTT.

This clonotype was seen more than once but under ten times. The rearrangement joins TRBV7-2 to TRBJ2-6, with D perhaps being TRBD1 or TRBD2 (5 bases each). Germline CDR1 SGHTA, CDR2 FQGNSA. Between the trimmed V and J ends, which lost 5 bases and 2 bases, there was a span of 16 bases. This CDR3 has 17 amino acids. DNA of the CDR3: TGTGCCAGCAGCCTAAAGACCCAGGGAGCTGGGGCCAACGTCCTGACTTTC. Its protein product is CASSLKTQGAGANVLTF.

This clonotype counts as medium-sized (0.01 to 0.1%). The V call is TRBV5-4, the J call TRBJ2-5; unclear D gene. The CDR3 has 15 residues. Germline CDR1 and CDR2: SGHNT and YYREEE (reference sequence). Trimming shortened V by 0 bases and J by 2 bases, and 11 bases separated the two germline ends. The CDR3 protein is CASSLGSDRQETQYF. CDR3 DNA: TGTGCCAGCAGCTTGGGATCCGACCGACAAGAGACCCAGTACTTC.

This sequence joins TRBV19 and TRBJ2-2, with TRBD2 matching over 7 bases. Germline CDR1 is LNHDA and CDR2 is SQIVND (reference sequence). CDR3 size: 14 residues. V gave up 3 bases and J gave up 8 bases; unmatched junction bases: 6. The CDR3, as DNA: TGTGCCAGTAGTATCGGGGGAGCGGGGGGGGAGCTGTTTTTT. It is translated as CASSIGGAGGELFF.

By share of the sample, this clonotype is medium-sized. V usage is TRBV5-4 and J usage is TRBJ2-2; 7 bases agree with TRBD1. Per germline, CDR1 SGHNT and CDR2 YYREEE (reference sequence). The ends lost 0 bases at V and 2 bases at J; junction bases unmatched: 1. The CDR3 consists of 15 residues. DNA of the CDR3: TGTGCCAGCAGCTTGGGAGGGGGCAACACCGGGGAGCTGTTTTTT. This gives the protein CASSLGGGNTGELFF.